This TCR beta chain was captured in a study of blood T cell repertoires in COVID-19 (TCRdb year 2020). With regard to the full study: Collaborator samples came from the United States, Italy and Spain and covered acute and convalescent phases of COVID-19. The material from the prospective study consisted of cDNA or gDNA derived from T cells, B-cell-depleted T cells, or PBMCs. Subjects who had been exposed to COVID-19, were actively infected with it, or had recovered from it provided the deeply sampled blood TCRbeta repertoires that made up the dataset. The repertoires were made available in a free public database intended to serve as a resource for research on the immune response to SARS-CoV-2. The samples were drawn from the first 160 participants of the ongoing ImmuneRACE study and from some 1,300 subjects provided by 6 global collaborators. Nearly every sample came with metadata listing a de-identified subject ID, COVID-19 status, age in years and sex. HLA class I and class II types, where available, came from metadata supplied by the sample provider rather than from assay-based typing. On the study overall, not on this receptor specifically: How much clinical and demographic metadata was included differed by source and by participant, and the metadata was provided uncurated.

On this clone: Its antigen has not been determined. No much larger clone is present one base from it, and per-base qualities are unavailable.

Participants in the prospective study were enrolled through a virtual design, were aged about 18 to 90 years, and lived in approximately 25 United States geographic areas. To assign participants to cohorts, the prospective study relied on clinical history that participants themselves reported in a screening survey and a study questionnaire. For ImmuneRACE Cohort 3, a participant was defined as recovered based on two consecutive negative NP/OP PCR tests, clearance by a healthcare professional, or resolution of symptoms. Each participant in the prospective study had whole blood, serum and a nasopharyngeal or oropharyngeal swab collected by mobile phlebotomists. Over an approximately 2-month period, participants in the prospective study had the option of providing additional blood draws and questionnaires. Blood samples from the prospective study were shipped frozen or at room temperature prior to DNA extraction.

Trimming leaves V shorter by 2 bases and J shorter by 4 bases, with the junction holding 4 bases beyond the gene matches. CDR1 and CDR2, per the germline V gene (reference sequence), are GTSNPN and SVGIG. The CDR3, from cysteine to phenylalanine, totals 14 residues. The sequence is cut down to CDR3 DNA, 42 bases in frame from base 1. The immunoSEQ Assay, a bias-controlled multiplex PCR, was used to amplify TCRbeta CDR3 regions from genomic DNA. In the source study's methods: Within the assay, amplification of reference gene primers was used to estimate how many nucleated cells each sample contained. To quantify the absolute abundance of each unique TCRbeta CDR3 rearrangement, sequence reads were collapsed and filtered. For each sample, productive Simpson clonality was calculated by taking the square root of Simpson's diversity index across productive rearrangements. Drawn from immuneACCESS, this table holds only the in-frame rearrangements with V and J called that TCRdb kept. Clones are partly lost; checked studies trace under half to an unresolved V gene and leave the rest unexplained. V, J and clone size derive from that table, while D and trimming were established from the DNA sequence. Recorded for this sample are 150,000 to 180,000 clones; about 86% of them occurred a single time. The ten largest clones capture more than 5.5% of the sample.

The sample taken for sequencing was PBMCs or T cells enriched from blood (not recorded which). The TCR was taken from a man in his fifties or sixties who had recovered from COVID-19. The sequence links TRBV30 to TRBJ2-2; 7 nucleotides in the junction match TRBD1. The encoded CDR3 is CAWSRDRVTGELFF. The nucleotide sequence reads as follows: TGTGCCTGGAGTCGTGACAGGGTCACCGGGGAGCTGTTTTTT.